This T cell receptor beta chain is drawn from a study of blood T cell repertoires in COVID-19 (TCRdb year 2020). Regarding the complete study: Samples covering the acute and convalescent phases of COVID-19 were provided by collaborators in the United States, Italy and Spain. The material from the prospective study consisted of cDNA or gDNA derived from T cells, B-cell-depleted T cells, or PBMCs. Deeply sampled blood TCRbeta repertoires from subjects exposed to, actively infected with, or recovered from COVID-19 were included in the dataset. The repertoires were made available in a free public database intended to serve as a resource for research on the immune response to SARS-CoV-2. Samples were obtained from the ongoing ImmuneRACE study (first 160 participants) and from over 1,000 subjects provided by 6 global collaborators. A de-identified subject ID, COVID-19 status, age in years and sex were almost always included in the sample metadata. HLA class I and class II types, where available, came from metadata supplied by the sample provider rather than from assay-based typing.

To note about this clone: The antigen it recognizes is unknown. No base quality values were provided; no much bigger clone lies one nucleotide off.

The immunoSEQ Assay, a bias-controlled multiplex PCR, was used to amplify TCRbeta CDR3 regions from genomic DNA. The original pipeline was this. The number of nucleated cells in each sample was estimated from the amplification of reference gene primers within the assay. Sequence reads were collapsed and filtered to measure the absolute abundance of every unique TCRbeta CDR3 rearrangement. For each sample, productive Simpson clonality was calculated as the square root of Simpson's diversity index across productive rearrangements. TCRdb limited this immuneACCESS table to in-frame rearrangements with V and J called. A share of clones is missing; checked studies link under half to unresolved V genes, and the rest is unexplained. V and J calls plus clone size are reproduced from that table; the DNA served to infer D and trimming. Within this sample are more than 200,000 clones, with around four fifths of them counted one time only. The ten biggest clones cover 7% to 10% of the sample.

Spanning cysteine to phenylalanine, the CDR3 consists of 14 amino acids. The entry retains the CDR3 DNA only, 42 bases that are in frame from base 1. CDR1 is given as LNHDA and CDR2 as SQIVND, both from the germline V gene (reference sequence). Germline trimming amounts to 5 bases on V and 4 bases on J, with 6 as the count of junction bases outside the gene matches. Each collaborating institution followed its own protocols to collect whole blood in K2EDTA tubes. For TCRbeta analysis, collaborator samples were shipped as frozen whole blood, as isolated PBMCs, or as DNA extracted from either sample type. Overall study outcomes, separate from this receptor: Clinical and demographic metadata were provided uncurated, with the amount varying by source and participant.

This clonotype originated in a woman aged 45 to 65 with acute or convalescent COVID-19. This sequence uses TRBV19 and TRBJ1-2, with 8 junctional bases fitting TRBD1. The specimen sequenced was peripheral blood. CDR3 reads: CASSSVGTGYGYTF. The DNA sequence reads TGTGCCAGTAGTTCGGTCGGGACAGGCTATGGCTACACCTTC.